The 31 T cell receptor beta chains below come from one sample, sequenced in a study of metastatic and nonmetastatic thyroid tumors. Not a single patient had been given any form of treatment at any point before undergoing thyroid surgery. TCRdb reassembled clones from the PCR reads with MiXCR. Of approximately 9,000 clones in the sample, 25% to 40% were seen once. The specimen was adjacent normal tissue. These TCRs come from a female donor with papillary thyroid cancer or a benign thyroid nodule (not recorded which). Some clones in this sample may be carry-over from other donors' samples.

The CDR3 sequence: CASSLAGGSYEQYF. DNA for the CDR3: TGTGCCAGCAGCTTAGCGGGGGGCTCCTACGAGCAGTACTTC. The rearrangement links TRBV11-2 to TRBJ2-7, with 7 bases lining up with TRBD2. The CDR3 runs 14 residues. The J segment lost 0 bases and the V segment lost 1 base, leaving 0 bases of the junction unmatched. Germline CDR1 is SGHAT and CDR2 is FQNNGV. The whole variable domain, remainder taken from reference TRBV11-2 and TRBJ2-7, is EAGVAQSPRYKIIEKRQSVAFWCNPISGHATLYWYQQILGQGPKLLIQFQNNGVVDDSQLPKDRFSAERLKGVDSTLKIQPAKLEDSAVYLCASSLAGGSYEQYFGPGTRLTVT.

This clone was observed a handful of times. CDR3 in amino acids: CASSSQGADTEAFF. The CDR3 coding sequence is TGTGCCAGCAGCTCACAGGGGGCTGACACTGAAGCTTTCTTT. This chain connects TRBV6-1 to TRBJ1-1; 9 nucleotides align to TRBD1. The germline CDR1 and CDR2 sequences are MNHNS and SASEGT. CDR3 size: 14 residues. V trimming: 6 bases; J trimming: 3 bases; junction bases outside the gene matches: 5.

In its sample, this clone was seen a few times. This sequence joins TRBV19 and TRBJ2-5, with 9 bases identical to TRBD2. The junction had 12 bases not matched to a gene; V was cut back by 5 bases and J by 5 bases. This CDR3 is 16 amino acids long. In germline, CDR1 is LNHDA, CDR2 SQIVND (reference sequence). DNA of the CDR3: TGTGCCAGTAGTTTAAATAGCGGGAGAGGTTCGGAGACCCAGTACTTC. As protein: CASSLNSGRGSETQYF.

This clone was observed at least ten times. The chain is built from TRBV18 and TRBJ2-3; 8 bases fit TRBD2. The CDR3 has 15 amino acids. Germline V lookup: CDR1 KGHSH, CDR2 LQKENI. Trimming cost V 5 bases and J 0 bases; bases outside gene matches: 4. The CDR3 sequence is CASSIAGPSTDTQYF. The CDR3 DNA sequence: TGTGCCAGCTCAATAGCGGGACCCAGCACAGATACGCAGTATTTT.

Comments on this clone: At one boundary the junction diverges from the germline segment, which might be a read error. This chain connects TRBV2 to TRBJ2-7; TRBD2 agrees at 8 bases. The germline V gene has CDR1 SNHLY and CDR2 FYNNEI. This CDR3 is built from 13 residues. The CDR3 coding sequence is TGTGCCAGCAGTTGGACTAGCTCCTACGATGAGCAGTTC. Translation gives CASSWTSSYDEQF.

This clone has just a few counts. In nucleotides, the CDR3 is TGTGCCAGTAGCCGACCTTTGGGAAACACCATATATTTT. The encoded protein is CASSRPLGNTIYF. The chain uses TRBV19 and TRBJ1-3; D is ambiguous. The CDR3 runs 13 residues. The germline V gene encodes CDR1 LNHDA and CDR2 SQIVND (reference sequence). The V and J ends lost 6 bases and 4 bases respectively, with 10 bases between them.

This clone was observed a handful of times. This CDR3 fails to terminate in the conserved phenylalanine or tryptophan, so it likely reflects a read error. No DNA is shown, since the ends of the CDR3 on it are uncertain; the CDR3 is the one TCRdb lists. The chain links TRBV6-1 to TRBJ2-3; the listed D gene, TRBD1, was not tested against the DNA. The CDR3 length is 13 residues, termini included. Germline V gene sequence: CDR1 MNHNS, CDR2 SASEGT. The CDR3 is CASGDTSTDTHYL.

This clone was seen a handful of times. One junction end does not reproduce the germline sequence, and a read error may be involved. The genes are TRBV7-6 and TRBJ1-5; D uncertain. Germline values: CDR1 SGHVS, CDR2 FNYEAQ. This CDR3 contains 15 residues. CDR3 in DNA: TGTGCCAGCATCTTACATGGGAATGGCAATCAGCCCCAGCATTTT. Its protein is CASILHGNGNQPQHF.

This rearrangement joins TRBV5-1 to TRBJ1-3, with 9 positions matching TRBD1. Germline CDR1 is SGHRS and CDR2 is YFSETQ. The CDR3 totals 15 residues. Trimming took 2 bases from V and 2 from J; bases not matched to a gene: 2. The DNA for the CDR3 is TGCGCCAGCAGCTTTAACAGGGGGCCTGGAAACACCATATATTTT. It encodes CASSFNRGPGNTIYF.

This clone rates as medium-sized. The chain has TRBV5-1 and TRBJ1-3; 7 nucleotides agree with TRBD1. J lost 4 bases, V lost 7 bases, and 11 bases had no gene match. The CDR3 is made up of 15 amino acids. The germline CDR1 and CDR2 sequences are SGHRS and YFSETQ. CDR3 DNA sequence: TGCGCCAGCCAGGAGGGGGCAGGAGTCGGAAACACCATATATTTT. Its protein is CASQEGAGVGNTIYF.

This clone is termed medium-sized. J is TRBJ2-2 and V is TRBV2; no definite D call. This CDR3 has 15 amino acids. Germline CDR1 reads SNHLY; CDR2 reads FYNNEI. V dropped 4 bases and J dropped 5 bases, with 14 bases sitting between them. The CDR3 region has the DNA TGTGCCAGCAGTGCGACCTTAGTAGGAACCGGGGAGCTGTTTTTT. Translating it yields CASSATLVGTGELFF.

In the case of this clone: The CDR3 end shows no conserved phenylalanine or tryptophan, and so a read error is likely. The chain links TRBV12-3 or TRBV12-4 to TRBJ2-2, with D perhaps TRBD2 (5 bases). The CDR3 totals 16 residues. Trimming cost V 3 bases and J 4 bases, with 15 bases left between them. This CDR3 reads CASSLRSGRSTGELFL. The CDR3, as DNA: TGTGCCAGCAGTTTGCGGTCGGGGAGATCCACCGGGGAGCTGTTTCTT.

V gene TRBV24-1 combines with J gene TRBJ2-1, with 9 nucleotides matching TRBD2. CDR1 is KGHDR and CDR2 is SFDVKD in the germline V gene. The CDR3 contains 15 residues. The junction had 5 bases not matched to a gene; V was cut back by 1 base and J by 8 bases. The CDR3 bases are TGTGCCACCAGTGATTTAGCGGGAGGTAGGGATGAGCAGTTCTTC. This codes for CATSDLAGGRDEQFF.

This rearrangement joins TRBV6-2 or TRBV6-3 to TRBJ1-1, with 7 bases lining up with TRBD1. V dropped 5 bases and J dropped 2; count of bases not matched to a gene: 8. Germline-derived CDR1 and CDR2 are MNHEY and SVGEGT. This CDR3 spans 15 amino acids. The CDR3 region has the DNA TGTGCCAGCAGTCGGGACAGCTACATTAACACTGAAGCTTTCTTT. Residues: CASSRDSYINTEAFF.

This clone was observed a handful of times. The chain carries TRBV6-1 and TRBJ1-2, with D unresolved. The CDR3 totals 14 residues. The V end lost 6 bases, the J end lost 3 bases, and 14 bases lay between the germline ends. Germline V gives CDR1 MNHNS, CDR2 SASEGT. The CDR3 sequence: CASSILGWDYGYTF. The CDR3 nucleotides read TGTGCCAGCAGCATCCTAGGGTGGGACTATGGCTACACCTTC.

This clone was seen only a few times. The chain employs TRBV6-5 and TRBJ1-1; the D is unclear. The CDR3 consists of 13 residues. Germline lookup yields CDR1 MNHEY and CDR2 SVGAGI. With 4 bases removed from V and 2 bases from J, the gap between germline ends came to 8 bases. The CDR3 DNA sequence: TGTGCCAGCAGTTTTACAGTCAACACTGAAGCTTTCTTT. Its translation is CASSFTVNTEAFF.

The chain couples TRBV5-6 to TRBJ2-2, with a possible D match to TRBD2 (7 bases). Germline V CDR1 and CDR2: SGHDT, YYEEEE. The CDR3 length is 15 residues. V was cut by 2 bases and J by 5 bases, with 13 bases left in between. Here the CDR3 reads CASSFSGGLTGELFF. CDR3 in DNA: TGTGCCAGCAGCTTTTCGGGGGGCTTGACCGGGGAGCTGTTTTTT.

The chain carries TRBV6-2 or TRBV6-3 and TRBJ1-1, with a tentative D call TRBD1 (5 bases). The V and J ends lost 2 bases and 10 bases respectively, with 11 bases between them. CDR1 MNHEY and CDR2 SVGEGT come from the germline V gene. The CDR3 extends over 12 amino acids. The CDR3 DNA reads as TGTGCCAGCAGTTACGGGGATGGGGCAGCTTTCTTT. Translated, it gives CASSYGDGAAFF.

Turning to this clone: The junction differs from germline at one of its ends, possibly a read error. The V and J genes are TRBV11-3 and TRBJ1-2; unclear D gene. Per germline, CDR1 SGHNT and CDR2 YENEEA. The CDR3 is 16 residues long. DNA for the CDR3: TGTGCCGGCAGCTCAAAGGACCGAGCACCTAACTATGGCTACACCTTC. Translation gives CAGSSKDRAPNYGYTF.

V usage is TRBV6-1 and J usage is TRBJ2-1; 12 nucleotides align to TRBD2. The V gene end was trimmed by 4 bases and the J gene end by 4 bases; junction bases not matched to a gene: 5. Germline CDR1 reads MNHNS; CDR2 reads SASEGT. This CDR3 is 16 amino acids long. Written as DNA, the CDR3 is TGTGCCAGCAGTGGGTGGACTAGCGGGGCTTACAATGAGCAGTTCTTC. Amino acids: CASSGWTSGAYNEQFF.

J is TRBJ2-7 and V is TRBV2, with 8 nucleotides matching TRBD1. There are 12 residues in the CDR3. Germline lookup yields CDR1 SNHLY and CDR2 FYNNEI. After removal of 6 bases from V and 6 bases from J, the junction contained 4 bases not matched to a gene. The CDR3 reads CASRRTGTEQYF. The CDR3, as DNA: TGTGCCAGCAGGAGGACAGGGACCGAGCAGTACTTC.

In this sample, this clone is medium-sized (0.01 to 0.1%). This sequence joins TRBV9 and TRBJ2-7; 7 bases agree with TRBD1. Trimming took 4 bases from V and 6 from J; bases not matched to a gene: 10. This CDR3 has 14 amino acids. Per germline, CDR1 SGDLS and CDR2 YYNGEE. CDR3 in amino acids: CASSSRDREGEQYF. CDR3 DNA: TGTGCCAGCAGCAGCCGGGACAGAGAAGGCGAGCAGTACTTC.

Only a few counts were recorded for this clone. This chain links TRBV15 with TRBJ2-7; tentative D call: TRBD1 (6 bases). The CDR3 runs 13 residues. V was clipped by 5 bases and J by 1 base, with 9 bases between them. Germline CDR1 LNHNV, CDR2 YYDKDF (reference sequence). CDR3 amino acids: CATSVDRSYEQYF. CDR3 DNA sequence: TGTGCCACCAGCGTTGACAGGTCCTACGAGCAGTACTTC.

The rearrangement joins TRBV6-5 to TRBJ2-5, with a possible D match to TRBD2 (6 bases). V lost 6 bases, J lost 2 bases, and 7 bases lay in between. Germline CDR1 and CDR2: MNHEY and SVGAGI. The CDR3 is 12 amino acids. CDR3 sequence: CASRGGQETQYF. The CDR3 DNA is TGTGCCAGCAGGGGGGGTCAAGAGACCCAGTACTTC.

This clone showed up just a few times. The J gene is TRBJ2-7, the V gene TRBV10-3; D call uncertain. Germline V gene lookup returns CDR1 ENHRY and CDR2 SYGVKD. The CDR3 runs 11 residues. The ends were cut back, 0 bases at V and 7 bases at J, with 4 bases in the middle. The CDR3 DNA sequence: TGTGCCATCAGTGAGTCCGCAGAGCAGTACTTC. This gives the protein CAISESAEQYF.

This clone was seen only once. The chain employs TRBV11-2 and TRBJ2-7; D perhaps matches TRBD2 (7 bases). The V gene's germline CDR1 is SGHAT and CDR2 FQNNGV. The CDR3 is 16 residues long. Between the trimmed V and J ends, which lost 2 bases and 2 bases, there was a span of 16 bases. Here the CDR3 reads CASSLLARGGTYEQYF. CDR3 sequence (DNA): TGTGCCAGCAGCTTACTGGCTAGGGGGGGAACCTACGAGCAGTACTTC.

This clone was counted a few times. The CDR3: CASSLTGPNTGELFF. CDR3 nucleotides: TGCGCCAGCAGCTTGACAGGGCCGAACACCGGGGAGCTGTTTTTT. This chain joins TRBV5-1 and TRBJ2-2; a weak D match, TRBD1 (6 bases). The length of the CDR3 is 15 residues. Per germline, CDR1 SGHRS and CDR2 YFSETQ. Trimming stripped 1 base from V and 0 bases from J, with 7 bases between.

The chain carries TRBV4-2 and TRBJ2-1; perhaps TRBD1 as D (5 bases). The CDR3 sequence is 17 residues long. The germline gives CDR1 LGHNA, CDR2 YNFKEQ. V lost 7 bases and J 0 bases, leaving 19 bases between the germline ends. In DNA, the CDR3 is TGTGCCAGCATCAACAGTGGGGCCCCGAGCTCCTACAATGAGCAGTTCTTC. Translating it yields CASINSGAPSSYNEQFF.

This clone has more than one count but fewer than ten. J is TRBJ2-7 and V is TRBV10-2; D possibly matches TRBD1 or TRBD2 (6 bases each). Germline-derived CDR1 and CDR2 are WSHSY and SAAADI. The V end was cut by 5 bases, the J end by 2 bases, with 16 bases between. The CDR3 sequence is 15 residues long. The CDR3 region has the DNA TGCGCCAGCAGTTGGGGGGCGGACATGGCCTACGAGCAGTACTTC. It codes for CASSWGADMAYEQYF.

This clone was counted between two and nine times. V and J are TRBV30 and TRBJ2-7, with 11 bases matching TRBD2. CDR1 GTSNPN and CDR2 SVGIG come from the germline V gene (reference sequence). The CDR3 has 13 amino acids. With 5 bases clipped from V and 3 bases from J, the junction kept 3 bases outside the gene matches. The CDR3 DNA reads as TGTGCCTGGGCTAGCGGGGGGCACTACGAGCAGTACTTC. Translation: CAWASGGHYEQYF.

By share, this clone ranks as medium-sized. This chain uses TRBV5-1 with TRBJ1-4; 12 nucleotides line up with TRBD1. V trimming: 2 bases; J trimming: 5 bases; junction bases outside the gene matches: 4. Germline assignment: CDR1 SGHRS and CDR2 YFSETQ. This CDR3 comprises 16 residues. The CDR3 here is CASSFGTGGANEKLFF. In nucleotides, the CDR3 is TGCGCCAGCAGCTTCGGGACAGGGGGCGCGAATGAAAAACTGTTTTTT.